The 15 T cell receptor beta chains listed next were all sequenced from one sample in a study of cytomegalovirus exposure and HLA in healthy donors. PCR primers comprised 60 Vbeta and 13 Jbeta primers. Generated by immunoSEQ multiplex PCR, the TCRdb table keeps only in-frame clones and is missing some. There are some 99,000 clones in the sample; under 80% occur only once, and around 1.8% lies in the top ten. Sequenced sample: PBMCs. These receptor sequences come from a male donor in good health and CMV-seronegative.

The genes are TRBV28 and TRBJ2-2; D not resolved. Trimming cost V 3 bases and J 10 bases, with 12 bases left between them. The germline V gene has CDR1 MDHEN and CDR2 SYDVKM. The CDR3 sequence is 13 residues long. In DNA, the CDR3 is TGTGCCAGCAGTTTCGTAAACATTCTGGAGCTGTTTTTT. Its protein product is CASSFVNILELFF.

There are a few counts of this clone. The chain couples TRBV7-2 to TRBJ2-3; no reliable D call. V dropped 8 bases and J dropped 0 bases, with 6 bases sitting between them. This CDR3 comprises 12 residues. Germline CDR1 SGHTA, CDR2 FQGNSA. The CDR3 here is CASCHSTDTQYF. CDR3 coding DNA: TGTGCCAGCTGTCATAGCACAGATACGCAGTATTTT.

The chain recombines TRBV29-1 with TRBJ2-7; unclear D gene. Germline CDR1 SQVTM, CDR2 ANQGSEA. V gave up 4 bases and J gave up 7 bases, with 17 bases separating them. This CDR3 is 13 amino acids long. The CDR3 region is CSVAGQAIGEQYF. The CDR3 DNA reads TGCAGCGTTGCCGGCCAGGCGATTGGGGAGCAGTACTTC.

The gene calls are TRBV7-8 and TRBJ2-7; D is possibly TRBD1 (6 bases). Looked up from germline, CDR1 is SGHVS and CDR2 is FQNEAQ. CDR3 length: 15 amino acids. Trimming stripped 4 bases from V and 2 bases from J, with 15 bases between. CDR3 coding DNA: TGTGCCAGCAGCTCGACTCGGGACAAGCCCTACGAGCAGTACTTC. It yields the protein CASSSTRDKPYEQYF.

The chain uses TRBV9 and TRBJ2-5; 15 positions agree with TRBD2. This CDR3 spans 16 amino acids. J was trimmed by 3 bases and V by 2 bases; bases with no gene match: 2. The V gene's germline CDR1 is SGDLS and CDR2 YYNGEE. CDR3 sequence reads: CASSVGLAGGEETQYF. CDR3 DNA: TGTGCCAGCAGCGTCGGACTAGCGGGAGGGGAAGAGACCCAGTACTTC.

The rearrangement joins TRBV7-3 to TRBJ2-1; a weak D match, TRBD2 (6 bases). The CDR3 is 14 amino acids. The germline V and J ends were trimmed by 3 bases and 8 bases, with 14 bases remaining between them. Germline CDR1 SGHTA, CDR2 FQGTGA. CDR3 sequence: CASSFGGVRDEQFF. In DNA, the CDR3 is TGTGCCAGCAGCTTCGGGGGAGTGCGCGATGAGCAGTTCTTC.

This chain connects TRBV30 to TRBJ1-3; D possibly corresponds to TRBD1 (5 bases). Trimming left V 2 bases short and J 4 bases short, with 15 bases between. Germline CDR1 reads GTSNPN; CDR2 reads SVGIG (reference sequence). This CDR3 is 15 amino acids long. The CDR3 loop reads CAWSRGRGGGNTIYF. CDR3 sequence (DNA): TGTGCCTGGAGTAGGGGTAGGGGAGGCGGAAACACCATATATTTT.

This chain joins TRBV5-4 and TRBJ2-7; 14 bases are shared with TRBD2. The V gene's germline CDR1 is SGHNT and CDR2 YYREEE (reference sequence). V lost 4 bases to trimming and J lost 4 bases; unmatched junction nucleotides: 10. The CDR3 is 17 amino acids. In DNA form, the CDR3 reads TGTGCCAGCAGCATCGGGACTAGCGGGAGTCGTATGTACGAGCAGTACTTC. Amino acid sequence: CASSIGTSGSRMYEQYF.

The gene calls are TRBV15 and TRBJ2-3; the match to TRBD2 covers 9 bases. V lost 0 bases and J lost 6; bases outside the gene matches: 4. Per the germline V gene, CDR1 is LNHNV and CDR2 is YYDKDF (reference sequence). The CDR3 sequence is 15 residues long. The CDR3 region has the DNA TGTGCCACCAGCAGAGATCGTGCGGGGGGGGATACGCAGTATTTT. Its translation is CATSRDRAGGDTQYF.

V gene TRBV6-6 combines with J gene TRBJ1-4; 9 nucleotides match TRBD1. The CDR3 has 15 amino acids. The V and J ends lost 5 bases and 8 bases, in that order; junction bases with no gene match: 9. Germline values: CDR1 MNHNY, CDR2 SVGAGI (reference sequence). The CDR3 coding sequence is TGTGCCAGCAGTGCCTCACAGGGGGCCGGCGAAAAACTGTTTTTT. This translates into CASSASQGAGEKLFF.

The chain has TRBV5-1 and TRBJ2-1; 15 nucleotides agree with TRBD2. The V gene end was trimmed by 4 bases and the J gene end by 8 bases; junction bases not matched to a gene: 10. Germline assignment: CDR1 SGHRS and CDR2 YFSETQ. CDR3 length equals 17 residues. The CDR3 region is CASSKGLAGGFNHEQFF. The CDR3 DNA follows: TGCGCCAGCAGCAAAGGACTAGCGGGAGGGTTCAACCATGAGCAGTTCTTC.

J is TRBJ1-5 and V is TRBV28; D possibly corresponds to TRBD1 (5 bases). V was clipped by 5 bases and J by 7 bases, with 18 bases between them. This CDR3 is 15 amino acids long. Germline CDR1 reads MDHEN; CDR2 reads SYDVKM. The CDR3 loop reads CASSPGTEGWQPQHF. The CDR3 nucleotides read TGTGCCAGCAGTCCCGGGACGGAGGGTTGGCAGCCCCAGCATTTT.

This clone appeared a few times. The rearrangement links TRBV28 to TRBJ1-2, with 7 bases that match TRBD1. The ends lost 8 bases at V and 4 bases at J; junction bases unmatched: 13. The length of the CDR3 is 15 residues. Germline values: CDR1 MDHEN, CDR2 SYDVKM. The DNA for the CDR3 is TGTGCCAGCCATCGGGGACAGTTGTCGGGCTATGGCTACACCTTC. This translates into CASHRGQLSGYGYTF.

The chain is built from TRBV29-1 and TRBJ1-1; D may be TRBD1 (5 bases). Trimming took off 6 bases at V and 5 bases at J, with 16 bases between the two ends. Germline values: CDR1 SQVTM, CDR2 ANQGSEA. This CDR3 is 13 amino acids long. The CDR3 bases are TGCAGCGTAGAATCAGGGCTGCGGACTGAAGCTTTCTTT. Translation: CSVESGLRTEAFF.

The chain is built from TRBV4-1 and TRBJ2-1, with D possibly TRBD2 on 5 matching bases. V lost 3 bases to trimming and J lost 4 bases, with 7 bases between them. The germline gives CDR1 MGHRA, CDR2 YSYEKL. The CDR3 totals 13 residues. The CDR3 loop reads CASSQGDYNEQFF. As DNA, the CDR3 is TGCGCCAGCAGCCAGGGAGATTACAATGAGCAGTTCTTC.